Listed below are T cell receptor beta chains from one sample, sequenced in a study of T cell responses to AZD1222 COVID-19 vaccine. Measured with immunoSEQ multiplex PCR; TCRdb has only the in-frame clones, and not every one. The sample lists more than 90,000 clones; approximately 84% were seen once. The sequenced sample was peripheral blood, obtained 28 days after the second AZD1222 dose. Receptor source: an adult who received the AZD1222 COVID-19 vaccine. Each CDR3 is given with its conserved first and last residue. The order of the fields is clone size, D gene, J gene, V gene, CDR3 DNA, CDR3 protein. D genes are given only for firm matches. Rows may omit the clone size; those that give it use once, few, many or a size class.

>.|.|TRBJ2-7|TRBV28
TGTGCCAGCAGCGTGTCGACTTCTGTCTCCTACGAGCAGTACTTC
CASSVSTSVSYEQYF
>.|TRBD1|TRBJ2-1|TRBV4-1
TGCGCCAGCAGCCTTGAAGCTGGGACAGGGGTCAATGAGCAGTTCTTC
CASSLEAGTGVNEQFF
>.|.|TRBJ1-2|TRBV3-1/TRBV3-2
TGTGCCAGCAGCCAAGACTTCTATGGCTACACCTTC
CASSQDFYGYTF
>.|.|TRBJ1-3|TRBV7-2
TGTGCCAGCAGCTTAGATCGGACGAGACTCTCTGGAAACACCATATATTTT
CASSLDRTRLSGNTIYF
>.|.|TRBJ1-5|TRBV7-2
TGTGCCAGCAGCTTTCTACAGGATCAGCCCCAGCATTTT
CASSFLQDQPQHF
>.|.|TRBJ1-2|TRBV19
TGTGCCAGTAGTATCGTCCACGGACGGATATATGGCTACACCTTC
CASSIVHGRIYGYTF
>.|.|TRBJ2-4|TRBV7-9
TGTGCCAGCAGCTCCCAGACCAGTTTCCCACAGTACTTC
CASSSQTSFPQYF
>.|TRBD1|TRBJ2-1|TRBV5-1
TGCGCCAGCAGCTTGGAAGGGACGGGACAGGGAGGCCTCTTC
CASSLEGTGQGGLF
>.|.|TRBJ1-6|TRBV27
TGTGCCAGCAGTTTATCGAGGCGGGGGAAATGGAATTCACCCCTCCACTTT
CASSLSRRGKWNSPLHF
>.|.|TRBJ1-5|TRBV10-3
TGTGCCATCAGTGAGAACCCTGGGGTTAGCAATCAGCCCCAGCATTTT
CAISENPGVSNQPQHF
>few|.|TRBJ1-1|TRBV5-1
TGCGCCAGCAGTATTTCCACGACTTCGGGCACTGAAGCTTTCTTT
CASSISTTSGTEAFF
>.|.|TRBJ1-6|TRBV2
TGTGCCAGCAGCTACAGGGAGAATTCACCCCTCCACTTT
CASSYRENSPLHF
>.|.|TRBJ2-3|TRBV9
TGTGCCAGCAGCGTAGGAGGATTGGCAGATACGCAGTATTTT
CASSVGGLADTQYF
>.|TRBD2|TRBJ2-1|TRBV9
TGTGCCAGCAGCCCCAGCCCTAGCGGGGGGGCCAGGAATGAGCAGTTCTTC
CASSPSPSGGARNEQFF
>.|.|TRBJ2-2|TRBV4-3
TGCGCCAGCAGCCAAGATGGGCGGGTCGGGGAGCTGTTTTTT
CASSQDGRVGELFF
>.|TRBD2|TRBJ2-2|TRBV4-3
TGCGCCAGCAGCCAAGATGGGGGGATGGGGCTAGCGGCCCCCGGGGAGCTGTTTTTT
CASSQDGGMGLAAPGELFF
>.|.|TRBJ1-5|TRBV3-1/TRBV3-2
TGTGCCAGCAGCCAAGAGGGGGATCAGCCCCAGCATTTT
CASSQEGDQPQHF
>.|.|TRBJ2-5|TRBV7-9
TGTGCCAGCAGCTTAGCGACAGGACGGGGAGAGACCCAGTACTTC
CASSLATGRGETQYF
>.|.|TRBJ2-2|TRBV19
TGTGCCAGTAGTATACGTGGGAGCACCGGGGAGCTGTTTTTT
CASSIRGSTGELFF
>.|.|TRBJ1-1|TRBV6-5
TGTGCCAGCAGTCAGAGGGGTGTAAGGGGAGCTTTCTTT
CASSQRGVRGAFF
>.|TRBD1|TRBJ2-1|TRBV4-1
TGCGCCAGCAGCTCCCCGGGACAGGGTAATAATGAGCAGTTCTTC
CASSSPGQGNNEQFF
>.|.|TRBJ2-1|TRBV15
TGTGCCACCAGCAACCCCCCGGGGGGCCAGTTCTTC
CATSNPPGGQFF
>.|.|TRBJ1-3|TRBV6-5
TGTGCCAGCAGCAGAACAGGAGGGCAAAGAGAGAATTTT
CASSRTGGQRENF
>.|.|TRBJ2-2|TRBV6-2/TRBV6-3
TGTGCCAGCAGTTACAGGGGCACCGGGGAGCTGTTTTTT
CASSYRGTGELFF
>once|.|TRBJ2-7|TRBV19
TGTGCCAGTAGTTTTAATGAGGACTACGAGCAGTACTTC
CASSFNEDYEQYF
>.|.|TRBJ1-1|TRBV6-5
TGTGCCAGCAGTTACCGTCTGGTTGGGAACACTGAAGCTTTCTTT
CASSYRLVGNTEAFF
>.|TRBD1|TRBJ1-5|TRBV7-9
TGTGCCAGCAGCCGGGCAGGGGGCGATCAGCCCCAGCATTTT
CASSRAGGDQPQHF
>.|TRBD1|TRBJ1-1|TRBV6-2/TRBV6-3
TGTGCCAGCAGTAGGGACAGGGGGGGTTATGACACTGAAGCTTTCTTT
CASSRDRGGYDTEAFF
>.|.|TRBJ2-5|TRBV7-9
TGTGCCAGCAGGGAAGCAGGGGAGACCCAGTACTTC
CASREAGETQYF
>.|.|TRBJ1-2|TRBV5-4
TGTGCCAGCAGCCCGGGCCGGGTAGGGTTTGGCTACACCTTC
CASSPGRVGFGYTF
>.|.|TRBJ2-7|TRBV7-9
TGTGCCAGCAGCTTAGCTTCCTTTGGTCCTGCCTACGAGCAGTACTTC
CASSLASFGPAYEQYF
>.|.|TRBJ1-2|TRBV7-8
TGTGCCAGCAGCCGCGACAACTATGGCTACACCTTC
CASSRDNYGYTF
>once|.|TRBJ1-6|TRBV3-1/TRBV3-2
TGTGCCAGCAGCCAAGTAACGCAGGGCAGTAATAATTCACCCCTCCACTTT
CASSQVTQGSNNSPLHF
>.|.|TRBJ1-3|TRBV18
TGTGCCAGCTCACCGTACGGGACGGTAAAAAGGAACACCATATATTTT
CASSPYGTVKRNTIYF
>few|.|TRBJ1-3|TRBV25-1
TGTGCCAGCAGTGAATTGGGGGTTACTGGAAACACCATATATTTT
CASSELGVTGNTIYF
>once|.|TRBJ1-3|TRBV10-3
TGTGCCATCAGTGAGTCGACTGGGCAGTCTGGAAACACCATATATTTT
CAISESTGQSGNTIYF
>.|.|TRBJ1-2|TRBV6-5
TGTGCCAGCGTTGGGGGGGCCGGGGGCTATGGCTACACCTTC
CASVGGAGGYGYTF
>.|.|TRBJ1-1|TRBV5-3
TGTGCCAGAAGCCTACGCCCAACCGGGACGGTGAACACTGAAGCTTTCTTT
CARSLRPTGTVNTEAFF
>.|.|TRBJ2-5|TRBV12-3/TRBV12-4
TGTGCCAGCAGCACGGGGCCCAGGGAGACCCAGTACTTC
CASSTGPRETQYF
>.|TRBD1|TRBJ1-4|TRBV6-1
TGTGCCAGCAGTGACAGGGGGGTCATTGAAAAACTGTTTTTT
CASSDRGVIEKLFF
>.|TRBD1|TRBJ1-2|TRBV6-5
TGTGCCAGCAGTTACCAAGGACAGGGTCGGGGCTACACCTTC
CASSYQGQGRGYTF
>.|.|TRBJ2-1|TRBV7-2
TGTGCCAGCAGCTTAGAGGGGACGCGGTCCTACAATGAGCAGTTCTTC
CASSLEGTRSYNEQFF
>.|TRBD1|TRBJ1-6|TRBV7-9
TGTGCCAGCAGCCATGGGGACAGGGACAATTCACCCCTCCACTTT
CASSHGDRDNSPLHF
>.|TRBD1|TRBJ1-6|TRBV7-9
TGTGCCAGCAGCTCCTCCCGGACAGGGGGGCATTCACCCCTCCACTTT
CASSSSRTGGHSPLHF
>.|.|TRBJ2-5|TRBV25-1
TGTGCCAGCGCCTCCCCCCTCCGAGAGACCCAGTACTTC
CASASPLRETQYF
>.|.|TRBJ1-4|TRBV11-2
TGTGCCAGCAGCCGGGTGGCTATCAACACCGGGGTGTTTTTT
CASSRVAINTGVFF
>.|TRBD1|TRBJ2-6|TRBV9
TGTGCCAGCAGCGTAGCCCCAACAGGGGGATACTCTGGGGCCAACGTCCTGACTTTC
CASSVAPTGGYSGANVLTF
>.|.|TRBJ1-2|TRBV10-3
TGTGCCATCAGTGGATCGCGACAGGTATTTGATGGCTACACCTTC
CAISGSRQVFDGYTF
>.|.|TRBJ1-6|TRBV6-1
TGTGCCAGCAGTGGCGTTGGAGGTATCTCCTATAATTCACCCCTCCACTTT
CASSGVGGISYNSPLHF
>.|.|TRBJ2-7|TRBV29-1
TGCAGCGTTGAAGACAGGGAGGACGAGCAGTACTTC
CSVEDREDEQYF
>once|.|TRBJ2-6|TRBV24-1
TGTGCCACCAGTGAATCGGGGTTTAATGGGGCCAACGTCCTGACTTTC
CATSESGFNGANVLTF
>few|.|TRBJ1-1|TRBV12-3/TRBV12-4
TGTGCCAGCAGTTTGGGACTCGGAACTGAAGCTTTCTTT
CASSLGLGTEAFF
>.|TRBD1|TRBJ1-1|TRBV5-1
TGCGCCAGCAGCTCAGACAGGGCGCAAGCACAAGCTTTCTTT
CASSSDRAQAQAFF
>few|.|TRBJ1-1|TRBV7-2
TGTGCCAGCAGCGTAAGGGGGGACACTGAAGCTTTCTTT
CASSVRGDTEAFF